This is a list of T cell receptor beta chains from one sample in a study of blood T cell repertoires in COVID-19. Profiled with immunoSEQ multiplex PCR; TCRdb holds only in-frame clones, not every one. The profile shows 350,000 to 400,000 clones, 75% to 90% of them singletons. Sequencing was carried out using peripheral blood. These receptor sequences come from a woman aged 55-70 years with COVID-19, enrolled during active disease. Each CDR3 is given with its conserved first and last residue. The D gene is left open where the match is weak. Size tells how often a clone was seen (once, few, many) or the class of an expanded clone, and some rows leave it out.

d_call,j_call,clone_size,v_call,cdr3_nt,cdr3_aa
NA,TRBJ2-1,NA,TRBV6-5,TGTGCCAGCAGTTACTCGATAAGGTGGGGCCAGGGTGAGCAGTTCTTC,CASSYSIRWGQGEQFF
NA,TRBJ1-1,NA,TRBV4-2,TGTGCCAGCAGCCAAGATTTCGGGGATTGGGAGAACACTGAAGCTTTCTTT,CASSQDFGDWENTEAFF
NA,TRBJ1-1,NA,TRBV7-2,TGTGCCAGCAGCTTAGTTTTCGTGGAGACTGAAGCTTTCTTT,CASSLVFVETEAFF
NA,TRBJ2-5,NA,TRBV30,TGTGCCTGGAGTGGGGGCTGGGGAACCCAGTACTTC,CAWSGGWGTQYF
TRBD1,TRBJ2-5,NA,TRBV11-1,TGTGCCAGCAGCTTAGCCCCGGGGACAGCCCAAGAGACCCAGTACTTC,CASSLAPGTAQETQYF
NA,TRBJ1-2,NA,TRBV30,TGTGCCTGGAGTGTACAGGGCGGCGGGGGCCAGGGCTACACCTTC,CAWSVQGGGGQGYTF
TRBD2,TRBJ2-1,NA,TRBV13,TGTGCCAGCAGCTCACCCCGGACTAGCGCATACAATGAGCAGTTCTTC,CASSSPRTSAYNEQFF
TRBD1,TRBJ2-5,NA,TRBV5-5,TGTGCCAGCAGCTGGTCGGGACAGGTCCGTGAGACCCAGTACTTC,CASSWSGQVRETQYF
NA,TRBJ2-1,NA,TRBV2,TGTGCCAGCAGTACTAGCCGCAATGAGCAGTTCTTC,CASSTSRNEQFF
TRBD2,TRBJ2-1,NA,TRBV27,TGTGCCAGCAGTTTACTAGCGGGGGGGACCTCCTACAATGAGCAGTTCTTC,CASSLLAGGTSYNEQFF
TRBD2,TRBJ2-3,NA,TRBV19,TGTGCCAGTAGTGTAAGCGGGGGGGCGGCAGATACGCAGTATTTT,CASSVSGGAADTQYF
TRBD1,TRBJ2-7,NA,TRBV9,TGTGCCAGCAGCGGACGACAGGGGGCTAGGTACGAGCAGTACTTC,CASSGRQGARYEQYF
TRBD1,TRBJ1-1,NA,TRBV2,TGTGCCAGCAGTGAAGGGGGACAGCCCACTGAAGCTTTCTTT,CASSEGGQPTEAFF
TRBD2,TRBJ2-7,NA,TRBV5-5,TGTGCCAGCAGCTTCCTAGCGGGGGTCTACGAGCAGTACTTC,CASSFLAGVYEQYF
NA,TRBJ1-6,NA,TRBV15,TGTGCCACCAGGGTGGCCACCACCTATAATTCACCCCTCCACTTT,CATRVATTYNSPLHF
NA,TRBJ1-1,NA,TRBV3-1/TRBV3-2,TGTGCCAGCAGCCCATGGACAGCTACGAACACTGAAGCTTTCTTT,CASSPWTATNTEAFF
NA,TRBJ2-6,NA,TRBV6-5,TGTGCCTCAAAACGGGGCTCTGGGGCCAACGTCCTGACTTTC,CASKRGSGANVLTF
TRBD1,TRBJ2-7,few,TRBV5-1,TGCGCCAGCAGGGATGCCCCGGGACAGGGAGGATACGAGCAGTACTTC,CASRDAPGQGGYEQYF
NA,TRBJ1-6,NA,TRBV10-3,TGTGCCACCAAGGGGGGGGACAATTCACCCCTCCACTTT,CATKGGDNSPLHF
NA,TRBJ1-2,NA,TRBV7-8,TGTGCCAGCAGCTTAGGCACAGACCTTGGCTACACCTTC,CASSLGTDLGYTF
NA,TRBJ1-3,NA,TRBV19,TGTGCCAGTAGTCTACAACAGGGCTCTGGAAACACCATATATTTT,CASSLQQGSGNTIYF
TRBD2,TRBJ2-3,NA,TRBV7-2,TGTGCCAGCAGCTCACTAGCGGGAGCAGATACGCAGTATTTT,CASSSLAGADTQYF
NA,TRBJ2-5,NA,TRBV18,TGTGCCAGCTCAAACGGGATGGGGAGGTCTCAAGAGACCCAGTACTTC,CASSNGMGRSQETQYF
NA,TRBJ1-1,NA,TRBV29-1,TGCAGCGGGAGCCTGAACACTGAAGCTTTCTTT,CSGSLNTEAFF
TRBD1,TRBJ2-1,once,TRBV5-6,TGTGCCAGCAGCCCCACGGGACAGAGTTACTCCTACAATGAGCAGTTCTTC,CASSPTGQSYSYNEQFF
TRBD2,TRBJ2-7,NA,TRBV6-2/TRBV6-3,TGTGCCAGCAGTTACGAGATAGCGGGGGGGCAAGTCTCCAGCTCCTACGAGCAGTACTTC,CASSYEIAGGQVSSSYEQYF
TRBD1,TRBJ1-2,NA,TRBV4-1,TGCGCCAGCAGCCAACCGGGGACAGCCCAGATTAACTATGGCTACACCTTC,CASSQPGTAQINYGYTF
TRBD1,TRBJ1-2,NA,TRBV30,TGTGCCTGGACCTCAGACAGGGGTTATGGCTACACCTTC,CAWTSDRGYGYTF
TRBD2,TRBJ2-2,few,TRBV4-2,TGTGCCAGCAGCCAAGATACGACTAGCGGGGTGACGAACACCGGGGAGCTGTTTTTT,CASSQDTTSGVTNTGELFF
TRBD1,TRBJ2-3,once,TRBV5-4,TGTGCCAGCAGCAAGCCGGGACAGGGGGTCCGTAGCACAGATACGCAGTATTTT,CASSKPGQGVRSTDTQYF
NA,TRBJ2-1,NA,TRBV6-5,TGTGCCAGCAGCACGGAGTTGAGCTCCTACAATGAGCAGTTCTTC,CASSTELSSYNEQFF
TRBD1,TRBJ1-4,NA,TRBV5-1,TGCGCCAGCAGCCGACAGGGGGGTAATGAAAAACTGTTTTTT,CASSRQGGNEKLFF
TRBD2,TRBJ2-1,NA,TRBV5-4,TGTGCCAGCAGCTCTCCTGATCCTAGCGGGGGGTATGAGCAGTTCTTC,CASSSPDPSGGYEQFF
NA,TRBJ1-1,NA,TRBV7-2,TGTGCCAGCAGCTTTTTTCAGGGGAACACTGAAGCTTTCTTT,CASSFFQGNTEAFF
TRBD2,TRBJ2-5,NA,TRBV9,TGTGCCAGCAGCGTATCTAGCGGGCCAACCGGCGAGACCCAGTACTTC,CASSVSSGPTGETQYF
NA,TRBJ1-2,NA,TRBV6-5,TGTGCCAGCAGGGCGGCCTATGGCTACACCTTC,CASRAAYGYTF
NA,TRBJ2-1,NA,TRBV4-1,TGCGCCAGCAGCCAAGCTGAAGGTTATGGAGCCGGGGGCAATGAGCAGTTCTTC,CASSQAEGYGAGGNEQFF
NA,TRBJ1-1,NA,TRBV19,TGTGCCAGTAGTACCCCAGGACAGCCCACTGAAGCTTTCTTT,CASSTPGQPTEAFF
TRBD1,TRBJ1-6,NA,TRBV4-2,TGTGCCAGCAGCCAAGATCGAGACAGGGATAATTCACCCCTCCACTTT,CASSQDRDRDNSPLHF